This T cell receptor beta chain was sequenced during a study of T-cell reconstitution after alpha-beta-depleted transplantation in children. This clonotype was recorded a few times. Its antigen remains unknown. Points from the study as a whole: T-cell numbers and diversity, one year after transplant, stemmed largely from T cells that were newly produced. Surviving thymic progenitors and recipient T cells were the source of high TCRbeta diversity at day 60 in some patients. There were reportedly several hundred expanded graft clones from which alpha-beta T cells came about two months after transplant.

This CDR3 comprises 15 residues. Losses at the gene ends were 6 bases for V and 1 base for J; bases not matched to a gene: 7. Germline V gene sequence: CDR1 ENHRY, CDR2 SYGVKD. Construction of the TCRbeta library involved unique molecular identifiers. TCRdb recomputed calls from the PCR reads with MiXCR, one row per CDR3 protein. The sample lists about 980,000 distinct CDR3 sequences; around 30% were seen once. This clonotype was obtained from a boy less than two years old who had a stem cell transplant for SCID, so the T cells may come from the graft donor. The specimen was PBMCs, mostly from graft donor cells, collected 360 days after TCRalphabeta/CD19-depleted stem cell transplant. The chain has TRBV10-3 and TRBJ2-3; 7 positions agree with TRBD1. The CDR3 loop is CAIRDRGLRTDTQYF. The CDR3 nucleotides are TGTGCCATCAGGGATAGGGGGCTCCGCACAGATACGCAGTATTTT.